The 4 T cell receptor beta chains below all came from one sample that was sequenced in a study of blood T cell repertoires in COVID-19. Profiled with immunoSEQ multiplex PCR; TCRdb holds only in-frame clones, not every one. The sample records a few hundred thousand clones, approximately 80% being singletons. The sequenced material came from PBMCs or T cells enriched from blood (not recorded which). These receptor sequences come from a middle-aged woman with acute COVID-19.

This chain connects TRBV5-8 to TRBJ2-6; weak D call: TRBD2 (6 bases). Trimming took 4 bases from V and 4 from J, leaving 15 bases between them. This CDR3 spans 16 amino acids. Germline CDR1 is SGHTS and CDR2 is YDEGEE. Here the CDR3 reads CASSPGLFFGANVLTF. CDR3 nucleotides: TGTGCCAGCAGCCCGGGACTGTTCTTCGGGGCCAACGTCCTGACTTTC.

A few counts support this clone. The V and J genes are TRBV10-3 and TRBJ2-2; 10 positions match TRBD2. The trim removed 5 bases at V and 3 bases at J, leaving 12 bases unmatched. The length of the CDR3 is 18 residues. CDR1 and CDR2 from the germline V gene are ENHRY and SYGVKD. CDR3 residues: CAISRSGRAGFDTGELFF. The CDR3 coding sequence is TGTGCCATCAGTCGAAGCGGGAGGGCGGGGTTCGACACCGGGGAGCTGTTTTTT.

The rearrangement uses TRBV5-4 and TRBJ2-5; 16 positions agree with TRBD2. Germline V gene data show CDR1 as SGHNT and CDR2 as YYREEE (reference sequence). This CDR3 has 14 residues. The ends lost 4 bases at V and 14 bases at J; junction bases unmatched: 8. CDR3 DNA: TGTGCCAGCAGCGCCGGGACTAGCGGGAGGGCCCCATACTTC. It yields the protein CASSAGTSGRAPYF.

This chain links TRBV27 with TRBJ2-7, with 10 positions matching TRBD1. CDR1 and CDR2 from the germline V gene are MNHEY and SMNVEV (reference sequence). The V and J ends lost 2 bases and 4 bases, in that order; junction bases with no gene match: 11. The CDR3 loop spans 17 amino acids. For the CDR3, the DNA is TGTGCCAGCAGTTTAGTAATGGGACAGGGGAACGCTTACGAGCAGTACTTC. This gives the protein CASSLVMGQGNAYEQYF.